This TCR beta chain was observed in a study of blood T cell repertoires in COVID-19. Produced via immunoSEQ multiplex PCR; TCRdb's table is partial and in-frame only. Of approximately 400,000 clones in the sample, 83% were seen once. Among Cohort 3 donors, those recovered had two negative PCRs, clearance, or symptom resolution. This sequence originates from a woman in her forties or fifties who had recovered from COVID-19. What was sequenced was PBMCs or T cells enriched from blood (not recorded which).

CDR3 in amino acids: CASNWGQRNSPLHF. In DNA form, the CDR3 reads TGCGCCAGCAATTGGGGGCAGCGTAATTCACCCCTCCACTTT. The V call is TRBV10-2, the J call TRBJ1-6; D may be TRBD1 (6 bases). The CDR3 loop spans 14 amino acids. Germline V gene data show CDR1 as WSHSY and CDR2 as SAAADI. V was cut by 7 bases and J by 6 bases, with 13 bases left in between.